The present T cell receptor (beta chain) was sequenced within a study of blood T cells in healthy people across ages. Findings of the study overall: Across samples, TCR beta diversity tracked strongly with naive T cell percentage. Donor CMV infection status was unknown, possibly confounding age-related changes in expanded clonotypes.

Germline CDR1 SGHTA, CDR2 FQGNSA. The V end was cut by 1 base, the J end by 6 bases, with 12 bases between. The CDR3 covers 14 residues. The second PCR ran roughly 7 to 12 cycles with a sample-barcoded 5' primer and J-beta primers. MiXCR, applied by TCRdb to the 5' RACE reads, yields one record per CDR3 protein. The sample has about a million distinct CDR3 sequences; roughly half are singletons. As to this clonotype: No antigen is known for it.

Specimen: blood. The chain links TRBV7-2 to TRBJ2-5, with D possibly matching TRBD2 (6 bases). The TCR originated in a woman aged 60-75 years in good health. The CDR3 nucleotides read TGTGCCAGCAGCTTAGGATCCAGCGGGCAGACCCAGTACTTC. Protein product: CASSLGSSGQTQYF.